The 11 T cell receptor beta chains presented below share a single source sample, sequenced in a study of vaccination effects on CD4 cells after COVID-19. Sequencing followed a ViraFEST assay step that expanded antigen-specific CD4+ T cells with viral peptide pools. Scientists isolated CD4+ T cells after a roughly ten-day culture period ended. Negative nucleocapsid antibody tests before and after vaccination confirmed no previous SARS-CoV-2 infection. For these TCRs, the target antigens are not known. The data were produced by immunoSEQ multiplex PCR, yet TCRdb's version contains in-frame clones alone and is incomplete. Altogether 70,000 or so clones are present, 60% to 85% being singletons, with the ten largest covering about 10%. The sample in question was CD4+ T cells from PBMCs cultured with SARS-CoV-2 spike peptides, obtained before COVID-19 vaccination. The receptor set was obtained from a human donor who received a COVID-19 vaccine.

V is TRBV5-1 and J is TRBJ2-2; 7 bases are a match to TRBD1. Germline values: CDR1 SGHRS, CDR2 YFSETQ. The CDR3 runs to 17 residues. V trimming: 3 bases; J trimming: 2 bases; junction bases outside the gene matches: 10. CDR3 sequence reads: CASSSTSGQYNTGELFF. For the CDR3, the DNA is TGCGCCAGCAGCTCCACCTCGGGACAGTATAACACCGGGGAGCTGTTTTTT.

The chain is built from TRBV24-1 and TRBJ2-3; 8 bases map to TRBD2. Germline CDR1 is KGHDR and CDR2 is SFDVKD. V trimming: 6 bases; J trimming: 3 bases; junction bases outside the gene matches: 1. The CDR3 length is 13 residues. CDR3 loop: CATSTGGTDTQYF. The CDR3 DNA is TGTGCCACCAGTACGGGGGGGACAGATACGCAGTATTTT.

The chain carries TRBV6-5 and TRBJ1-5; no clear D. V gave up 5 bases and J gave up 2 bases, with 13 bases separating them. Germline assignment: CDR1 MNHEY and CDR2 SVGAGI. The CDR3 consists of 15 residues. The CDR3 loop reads CASSRRLGGNQPQHF. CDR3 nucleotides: TGTGCCAGCAGTCGCCGCCTTGGGGGCAATCAGCCCCAGCATTTT.

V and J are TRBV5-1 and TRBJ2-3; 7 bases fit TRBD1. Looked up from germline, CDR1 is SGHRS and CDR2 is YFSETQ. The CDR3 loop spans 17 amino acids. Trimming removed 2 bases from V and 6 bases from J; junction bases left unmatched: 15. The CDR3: CASSFNPGQPAKDTQYF. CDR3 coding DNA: TGCGCCAGCAGCTTCAATCCGGGACAGCCAGCAAAGGATACGCAGTATTTT.

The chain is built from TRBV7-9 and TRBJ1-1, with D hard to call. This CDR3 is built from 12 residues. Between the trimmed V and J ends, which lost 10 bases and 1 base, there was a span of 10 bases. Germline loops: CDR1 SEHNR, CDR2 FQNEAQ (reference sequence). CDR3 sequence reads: CATSWANTEAFF. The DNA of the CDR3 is TGTGCCACAAGTTGGGCGAACACTGAAGCTTTCTTT.

The chain's CDR3 is CASGSRDRGTDTQYF. DNA for the CDR3: TGTGCTAGTGGTTCCCGGGACAGGGGCACAGATACGCAGTATTTT. The rearrangement uses TRBV12-5 and TRBJ2-3; 9 nucleotides align to TRBD1. CDR3 length: 15 amino acids. Germline V CDR1 and CDR2: LGHNT, FRNRAP. The J segment lost 1 base and the V segment lost 4 bases, leaving 3 bases of the junction unmatched.

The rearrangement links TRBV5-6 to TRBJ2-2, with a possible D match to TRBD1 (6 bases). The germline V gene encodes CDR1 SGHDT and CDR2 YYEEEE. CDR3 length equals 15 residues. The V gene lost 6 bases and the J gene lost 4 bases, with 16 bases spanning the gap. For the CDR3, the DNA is TGTGCCAGCATATCCGGGACATCACCCACCGGGGAGCTGTTTTTT. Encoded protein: CASISGTSPTGELFF.

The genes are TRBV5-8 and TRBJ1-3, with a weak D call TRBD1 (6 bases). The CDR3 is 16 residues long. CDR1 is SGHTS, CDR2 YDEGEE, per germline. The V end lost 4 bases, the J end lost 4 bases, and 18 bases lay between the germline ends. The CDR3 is CASSQGAGAGGNTIYF. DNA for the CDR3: TGTGCCAGCAGCCAAGGAGCGGGGGCGGGAGGAAACACCATATATTTT.

The CDR3 sequence: CASSDWTSGGRSEQFF. CDR3 DNA: TGTGCCAGCAGTGACTGGACTAGCGGGGGGAGGAGTGAGCAGTTCTTC. This chain connects TRBV6-1 to TRBJ2-1, with TRBD2 identical over 14 bases. V gave up 3 bases and J gave up 9 bases; unmatched junction bases: 7. Germline CDR1 is MNHNS and CDR2 is SASEGT. This CDR3 spans 16 amino acids.

The CDR3 is CASRSFHATTNEKLFF. The CDR3, as DNA: TGTGCCAGCAGATCTTTTCATGCCACAACTAATGAAAAACTGTTTTTT. The rearrangement joins TRBV27 to TRBJ1-4; D gene ambiguous. V was cut by 6 bases and J by 0 bases, with 14 bases left in between. The CDR3 sequence is 16 residues long. Germline V CDR1 and CDR2: MNHEY, SMNVEV (reference sequence).

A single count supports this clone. This chain's CDR3 is CASSVMHPSGANVLTF. CDR3 bases: TGTGCCAGCAGTGTTATGCACCCCTCTGGGGCCAACGTCCTGACTTTC. The chain has TRBV2 and TRBJ2-6, with D uncertain. Trimming shortened V by 4 bases and J by 0 bases, and 10 bases separated the two germline ends. This CDR3 spans 16 amino acids. The germline gives CDR1 SNHLY, CDR2 FYNNEI.